This T cell receptor (beta chain) derives from a study of shared clonotypes between healthy human individuals. The CDR3 covers 13 residues. V was shortened by 2 bases and J by 8 bases, with 10 bases between the two germline ends. Germline V gives CDR1 SGHDT, CDR2 YYEEEE. Deep-level settings were used for running the assay. Repertoires were generated with immunoSEQ multiplex PCR, while TCRdb's copy carries only in-frame clones and drops some. Of some 2.1 million clones listed, 85% to 95% are singletons. The sequenced sample consisted of naive CD4+ T cells sorted from blood. The subset: CD45RA+ positively selected. The TCR was taken from a man younger than 35 in good health. The chain recombines TRBV5-6 with TRBJ1-4; no firm D call. CDR3: CASSFEQKEKLFF. CDR3 nucleotide sequence: TGTGCCAGCAGCTTTGAACAGAAAGAAAAACTGTTTTTT.